This TCR beta chain was identified during a study of blood T cell repertoires in COVID-19. The junction had 7 bases not matched to a gene; V was cut back by 6 bases and J by 5 bases. The CDR3 covers 14 residues. The germline CDR1 and CDR2 sequences are LNHDA and SQIVND (reference sequence). Profiling relied on immunoSEQ multiplex PCR, and the TCRdb table lists in-frame clones only, not all of them. Counted here are a few hundred thousand clones, 91% occurring once; the ten biggest clones make up roughly 0.86%. This chain links TRBV19 with TRBJ2-1, with 7 bases that match TRBD2. The source is a woman between 40 and 50 years old who had been exposed to COVID-19. Sample: PBMCs or T cells enriched from blood (not recorded which). The CDR3 DNA sequence: TGTGCCAGTAGGATAACTAGCGATGACAATGAGCAGTTCTTC. This encodes CASRITSDDNEQFF.